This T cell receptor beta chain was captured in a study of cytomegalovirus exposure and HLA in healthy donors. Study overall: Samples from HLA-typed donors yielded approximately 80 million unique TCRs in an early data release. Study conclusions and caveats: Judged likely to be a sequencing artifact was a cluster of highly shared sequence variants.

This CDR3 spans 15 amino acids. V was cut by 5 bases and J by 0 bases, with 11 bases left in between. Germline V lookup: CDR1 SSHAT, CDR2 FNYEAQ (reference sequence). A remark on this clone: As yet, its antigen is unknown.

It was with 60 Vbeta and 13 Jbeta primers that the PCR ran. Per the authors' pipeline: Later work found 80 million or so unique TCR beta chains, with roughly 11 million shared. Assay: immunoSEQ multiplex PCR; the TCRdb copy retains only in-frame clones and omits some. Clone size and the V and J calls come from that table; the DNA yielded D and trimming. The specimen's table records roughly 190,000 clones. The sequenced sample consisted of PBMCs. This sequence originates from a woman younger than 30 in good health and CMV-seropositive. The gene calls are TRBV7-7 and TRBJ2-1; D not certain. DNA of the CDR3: TGTGCCAGCAGCGCCTTTCTTAGCTCCTACAATGAGCAGTTCTTC. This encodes CASSAFLSSYNEQFF.